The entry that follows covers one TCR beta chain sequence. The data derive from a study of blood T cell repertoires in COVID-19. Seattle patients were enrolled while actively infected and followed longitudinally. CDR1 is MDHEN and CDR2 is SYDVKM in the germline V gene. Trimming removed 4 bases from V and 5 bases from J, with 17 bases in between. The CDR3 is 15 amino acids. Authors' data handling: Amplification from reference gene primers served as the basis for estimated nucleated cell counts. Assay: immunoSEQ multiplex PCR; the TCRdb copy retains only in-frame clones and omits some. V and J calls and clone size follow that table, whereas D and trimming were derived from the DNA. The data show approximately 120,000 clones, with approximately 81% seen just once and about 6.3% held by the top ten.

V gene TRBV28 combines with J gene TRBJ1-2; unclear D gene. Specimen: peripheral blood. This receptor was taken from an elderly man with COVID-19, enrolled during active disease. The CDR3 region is CASSSIGSGGYGYTF. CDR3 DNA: TGTGCCAGCAGTTCTATAGGTTCTGGAGGGTATGGCTACACCTTC.